Detailed here is one T cell receptor (beta chain). Its target is not known. Other DNA variants within this sample encode the same CDR3. Naive CD8 cells lacked CD45RO, underwent positive selection for CCR7 and left out terminally differentiated effector memory CD45RA+ cells. The entry originates in a study of shared clonotypes between healthy human individuals. Notes on the study in general: The study found about 5% of naive CD4 clonotypes shared across a few donors.

TCRdb keeps only in-frame clones here, not all; method: immunoSEQ multiplex PCR. Seen here are nearly 2 million clones, just under 95% observed once, and the top ten hold roughly 1%. The CDR3 contains 14 residues. The junction had 3 bases not matched to a gene; V was cut back by 3 bases and J by 4 bases. Germline loops: CDR1 SGDLS, CDR2 YYNGEE. The rearrangement links TRBV9 to TRBJ2-7; TRBD1 matches 11 bases. The source of this sequence is a man aged 18 to 29 in good health. Sample: naive CD8+ T cells sorted from blood. The CDR3, as DNA: TGTGCCAGCAGCGCCGGGACAGGGGGGTACGAGCAGTACTTC. Translation: CASSAGTGGYEQYF.